The 15 T cell receptor beta chains presented below share a single source sample, sequenced in a study of shared clonotypes between healthy human individuals. Here immunoSEQ multiplex PCR was the method, and the copy in TCRdb shows in-frame clones only, minus some. The sample lists roughly 1,000,000 clones; about 80% were seen once. Sequenced: memory CD4+ T cells from PBMCs. Subset given: CD45RA-negative fraction. The origin of the receptors is a man younger than 30 in good health. Some clones in this sample may be carry-over from other donors' samples.

The J gene is TRBJ2-1, the V gene TRBV5-4, with 10 bases aligning to TRBD1. Germline V gene data show CDR1 as SGHNT and CDR2 as YYREEE (reference sequence). The junction had 3 bases not matched to a gene; V was cut back by 4 bases and J by 2 bases. The CDR3 spans 15 residues. CDR3 in amino acids: CASSMDRGAYNEQFF. The CDR3 DNA sequence: TGTGCCAGCAGCATGGACAGGGGGGCCTACAATGAGCAGTTCTTC. Full variable domain (missing parts from reference TRBV5-4 and TRBJ2-1): ETGVTQSPTHLIKTRGQQVTLRCSSQSGHNTVSWYQQALGQGPQFIFQYYREEENGRGNFPPRFSGLQFPNYSSELNVNALELDDSALYLCASSMDRGAYNEQFFGPGTRLTVL.

This clone was detected a few times. The chain combines TRBV7-6 with TRBJ2-5; 7 nucleotides line up with TRBD1. The V and J ends lost 2 bases and 3 bases, in that order; junction bases with no gene match: 6. CDR1 SGHVS and CDR2 FNYEAQ come from the germline V gene. The CDR3 is made up of 15 amino acids. CDR3 DNA sequence: TGTGCCAGCAGCTTAACGGCCGGACAGGAAGAGACCCAGTACTTC. Translating gives CASSLTAGQEETQYF.

This clone was found once. V is TRBV15 and J is TRBJ2-7; TRBD1 agrees at 9 bases. The CDR3 covers 15 residues. Germline V gives CDR1 LNHNV, CDR2 YYDKDF (reference sequence). V shed 2 bases, J shed 6 bases, and the junction held 8 bases outside the gene matches. As DNA, the CDR3 is TGTGCCACCAGCAGACTACGGACAGGGGACAGCGAGCAGTACTTC. This sequence encodes CATSRLRTGDSEQYF.

This chain links TRBV10-3 with TRBJ1-6; 11 bases line up with TRBD1. The CDR3 runs 14 residues. The germline V gene encodes CDR1 ENHRY and CDR2 SYGVKD. After removal of 5 bases from V and 9 bases from J, the junction contained 3 bases not matched to a gene. Here the CDR3 DNA reads TGTGCCATCAGTTCCGGGACAGGGGGTTCACCCCTCCACTTT. It encodes CAISSGTGGSPLHF.

The rearrangement links TRBV5-1 to TRBJ2-2; D remains ambiguous. The CDR3 contains 15 residues. Trimming shortened V by 7 bases and J by 1 base, and 14 bases separated the two germline ends. Per germline, CDR1 SGHRS and CDR2 YFSETQ. The CDR3 DNA is TGCGCCAGCGGATTCGGTCACCTGAACACCGGGGAGCTGTTTTTT. It yields the protein CASGFGHLNTGELFF.

This clone was counted many times. The rearrangement links TRBV27 to TRBJ2-7; 8 bases fit TRBD2. Per the germline V gene, CDR1 is MNHEY and CDR2 is SMNVEV (reference sequence). V was pared by 3 bases and J by 0 bases, with 13 bases of the junction left unmatched. This CDR3 is 18 amino acids long. The CDR3 region is CASSLTGLAGPNSYEQYF. In DNA, the CDR3 is TGTGCCAGCAGTTTGACCGGGCTAGCGGGCCCGAACTCCTACGAGCAGTACTTC.

V gene TRBV19 combines with J gene TRBJ1-2, with D perhaps matching TRBD1 (5 bases). The CDR3 covers 15 residues. Trimming cost V 5 bases and J 4 bases, with 17 bases left between them. Germline values: CDR1 LNHDA, CDR2 SQIVND (reference sequence). The CDR3 sequence is CASSPSPGLIYGYTF. As DNA, the CDR3 is TGTGCCAGTAGTCCCAGTCCGGGACTCATCTATGGCTACACCTTC. The full variable domain, completed using reference TRBV19 and TRBJ1-2, is DGGITQSPKYLFRKEGQNVTLSCEQNLNHDAMYWYRQDPGQGLRLIYYSQIVNDFQKGDIAEGYSVSREKKESFPLTVTSAQKNPTAFYLCASSPSPGLIYGYTFGSGTRLTVV.

Many counts were recorded for this clone. The chain has TRBV7-9 and TRBJ2-1, with D maybe TRBD2 (6 bases). The CDR3 covers 15 residues. The germline V and J ends were trimmed by 5 bases and 7 bases, with 18 bases remaining between them. Germline loops: CDR1 SEHNR, CDR2 FQNEAQ (reference sequence). The CDR3 DNA follows: TGTGCCAGCAGCCCATGGGTCGGGAGAATGAATGAGCAGTTCTTC. Its protein is CASSPWVGRMNEQFF.

The chain joins TRBV30 to TRBJ1-5, with D maybe TRBD1 (6 bases). CDR1 GTSNPN and CDR2 SVGIG come from the germline V gene (reference sequence). V lost 5 bases, J lost 0 bases, and 20 bases lay in between. The CDR3 is made up of 17 amino acids. CDR3 loop: CAWRDRTGSYSNQPQHF. CDR3 nucleotides: TGTGCCTGGCGAGACAGGACCGGCTCCTATAGCAATCAGCCCCAGCATTTT.

The chain recombines TRBV5-1 with TRBJ2-1; tentative D call: TRBD2 (6 bases). Germline V gene data show CDR1 as SGHRS and CDR2 as YFSETQ. V was pared by 0 bases and J by 3 bases, with 13 bases between. The CDR3 covers 16 residues. CDR3 region: CASSLGGGTLYNEQFF. CDR3 sequence (DNA): TGCGCCAGCAGCTTGGGGGGCGGGACGCTCTACAATGAGCAGTTCTTC.

The chain couples TRBV10-3 to TRBJ1-2, with D perhaps matching TRBD1 (5 bases). With 9 bases removed from V and 3 bases from J, the gap between germline ends came to 14 bases. This CDR3 has 13 amino acids. Per germline, CDR1 ENHRY and CDR2 SYGVKD. Written as DNA, the CDR3 is TGTGCCATTGGCGACAGATCCGACTATGGCTACACCTTC. Its protein product is CAIGDRSDYGYTF.

The rearrangement joins TRBV6-4 to TRBJ2-4, with TRBD2 matching over 7 bases. This CDR3 spans 14 amino acids. Trimming removed 3 bases from V and 8 bases from J; junction bases left unmatched: 7. The germline CDR1 and CDR2 sequences are MRHNA and SNTAGT. In DNA, the CDR3 is TGTGCCAGCAGTGATTCAATCCGGGGGGACATTCAGTACTTC. Translation gives CASSDSIRGDIQYF.

This clone has at least ten counts. The chain has TRBV5-1 and TRBJ1-1, with D hard to call. This CDR3 has 12 residues. Germline assignment: CDR1 SGHRS and CDR2 YFSETQ. Trimming removed 1 base from V and 7 bases from J, with 8 bases in between. CDR3 sequence: CASSLLGYEAFF. The DNA of the CDR3 is TGCGCCAGCAGCTTGTTGGGGTATGAAGCTTTCTTT.

V is TRBV7-9 and J is TRBJ2-5, with 7 bases lining up with TRBD1. Germline V gene lookup returns CDR1 SEHNR and CDR2 FQNEAQ (reference sequence). Losses at the gene ends were 4 bases for V and 5 bases for J; bases not matched to a gene: 7. The CDR3 totals 14 residues. In DNA, the CDR3 is TGTGCCAGCAGCTCCGCAGGGGGTACGGAGACCCAGTACTTC. It is translated as CASSSAGGTETQYF.

The gene calls are TRBV7-3 and TRBJ2-6; D uncertain. CDR1 is SGHTA, CDR2 FQGTGA, per germline. This CDR3 is built from 16 residues. V gave up 5 bases and J gave up 0 bases, with 11 bases separating them. In DNA, the CDR3 is TGTGCCAGCAGCCCTCTCCAGTACTCTGGGGCCAACGTCCTGACTTTC. This translates into CASSPLQYSGANVLTF.